This is a list of T cell receptor beta chains from one sample in a study of T-cell reconstitution after alpha-beta-depleted transplantation in children. TCRdb re-called the PCR reads with MiXCR, one entry per CDR3 protein. The table has approximately 1,000,000 distinct CDR3 sequences, about 26% seen once; the top ten hold over 25%. Sequenced here: PBMCs, mostly from graft donor cells, sampled 360 days after TCRalphabeta/CD19-depleted stem cell transplant. All receptors come from a boy under three years old who had a stem cell transplant for SCID, so the T cells may come from the graft donor. Each CDR3 is given with its conserved first and last residue. The D gene is left open where the match is weak. A row's size may be missing; if present it is once, few, many or a size class.

v_gene: TRBV5-5
d_gene: .
abundance: .
j_gene: TRBJ2-2
CDR3nt: TGTGCCAGCAGGGCTACAGGGACCTTCACCGGGGAGCTGTTTTTT
CDR3aa: CASRATGTFTGELFF

v_gene: TRBV7-6
d_gene: .
abundance: .
j_gene: TRBJ2-5
CDR3nt: TGTGCCAGCAGCTTAGCGTTGGTAGGGGGGATCGAGACCCAGTACTTC
CDR3aa: CASSLALVGGIETQYF

v_gene: TRBV4-2
d_gene: .
abundance: few
j_gene: TRBJ2-5
CDR3nt: TGTGCCAGCAGCTGGACAGCCGAAGAGACCCAGTACTTC
CDR3aa: CASSWTAEETQYF

v_gene: TRBV4-1
d_gene: .
abundance: .
j_gene: TRBJ1-1
CDR3nt: TGCGCCAGCAGCCAAGATCCCTCCCCAGCAGGGGTGGGGATGAACACTGAAGCTTTCTTT
CDR3aa: CASSQDPSPAGVGMNTEAFF

v_gene: TRBV2
d_gene: .
abundance: .
j_gene: TRBJ2-2
CDR3nt: TGTGCCAGCAGCGAATCTACGAACACCGGGGAGCTGTTTTTT
CDR3aa: CASSESTNTGELFF

v_gene: TRBV7-9
d_gene: .
abundance: .
j_gene: TRBJ2-1
CDR3nt: TGTGCCAGCAGCTTAGGGTTTCAGGGGCGGGTCGAGCAGTTCTTC
CDR3aa: CASSLGFQGRVEQFF

v_gene: TRBV27
d_gene: TRBD1
abundance: .
j_gene: TRBJ2-5
CDR3nt: TGTGCCAGCAGTTGGACAGGGGGCGCGGGAGAGACCCAGTACTTC
CDR3aa: CASSWTGGAGETQYF

v_gene: TRBV2
d_gene: .
abundance: few
j_gene: TRBJ2-1
CDR3nt: TGTGCCAGCAGTGAAAAGGGGGACCGCTACTACAATGAGCAGTTCTTC
CDR3aa: CASSEKGDRYYNEQFF

v_gene: TRBV19
d_gene: TRBD1
abundance: .
j_gene: TRBJ2-7
CDR3nt: TGTGCCAGCCAGGGACAGGACCATCTCGAGCAGTACTTC
CDR3aa: CASQGQDHLEQYF

v_gene: TRBV5-6
d_gene: .
abundance: .
j_gene: TRBJ1-3
CDR3nt: TGTGCCAGCAGCACGGGACAACTCCCTGGAAACACCATATATTTT
CDR3aa: CASSTGQLPGNTIYF

v_gene: TRBV19
d_gene: .
abundance: .
j_gene: TRBJ2-1
CDR3nt: TGTGCCAGTAGTATATCCCCAACCTACAATGAGCAGTTCTTC
CDR3aa: CASSISPTYNEQFF

v_gene: TRBV5-1
d_gene: .
abundance: .
j_gene: TRBJ2-1
CDR3nt: TGCGCCAGCAGCCCACCAAGGGGGGATGGCAATGAGCAGTTCTTC
CDR3aa: CASSPPRGDGNEQFF

v_gene: TRBV11-1
d_gene: .
abundance: .
j_gene: TRBJ2-5
CDR3nt: TGTGCCAGCAGCTTAGTAGGGAAGACCCAGTACTTC
CDR3aa: CASSLVGKTQYF

v_gene: TRBV4-1
d_gene: .
abundance: few
j_gene: TRBJ1-2
CDR3nt: TGCGCCAGCAGCCAAGGGGAGTGGTATGGCTACACCTTC
CDR3aa: CASSQGEWYGYTF

v_gene: TRBV20-1
d_gene: .
abundance: .
j_gene: TRBJ1-4
CDR3nt: TGCAGTGCTAGGAGCGGGACGCCGATTAATGAAAAACTGTTTTTT
CDR3aa: CSARSGTPINEKLFF

v_gene: TRBV5-1
d_gene: TRBD2
abundance: .
j_gene: TRBJ2-5
CDR3nt: TGCGCCAGCAGCCTGCGGACTAGCCCAGAGACCCAGTACTTC
CDR3aa: CASSLRTSPETQYF

v_gene: TRBV27
d_gene: .
abundance: .
j_gene: TRBJ2-3
CDR3nt: TGTGCCAGCAGTCTCCTTCCATGGATGGGGCAGTATTTT
CDR3aa: CASSLLPWMGQYF

v_gene: TRBV19
d_gene: TRBD1
abundance: few
j_gene: TRBJ2-7
CDR3nt: TGTGCCAGTACGGACAGGTCCTACGAGCAGTACTTC
CDR3aa: CASTDRSYEQYF

v_gene: TRBV10-3
d_gene: TRBD1
abundance: few
j_gene: TRBJ2-7
CDR3nt: TGTGCCATCAGTGGTCTCCAAGGGCAGGGGGCCTACGAGCAGTACTTC
CDR3aa: CAISGLQGQGAYEQYF

v_gene: TRBV7-9
d_gene: .
abundance: .
j_gene: TRBJ1-1
CDR3nt: TGTGCCAGCACCCTCGATGGTTGGGCTGAAGCTTTCTTT
CDR3aa: CASTLDGWAEAFF

v_gene: TRBV20-1
d_gene: .
abundance: .
j_gene: TRBJ2-1
CDR3nt: TGCAGTGCCCCCCGGGCCCCTAGCTCCTACAATGAGCAGTTCTTC
CDR3aa: CSAPRAPSSYNEQFF

v_gene: TRBV6-5
d_gene: .
abundance: .
j_gene: TRBJ1-1
CDR3nt: TGTGCCAGCAGTTACCGAGCGGTGAGGACGAACACTGAAGCTTTCTTT
CDR3aa: CASSYRAVRTNTEAFF

v_gene: TRBV18
d_gene: .
abundance: few
j_gene: TRBJ2-5
CDR3nt: TGTGCCAGCTCACCCCTCCCGAGTTCAGGGACCCAGTACTTC
CDR3aa: CASSPLPSSGTQYF

v_gene: TRBV12-3/TRBV12-4
d_gene: TRBD2
abundance: .
j_gene: TRBJ2-3
CDR3nt: TGTGCCAGCAGACAACACCTAGCGGGGGGGCCGTCAGATACGCAGTATTTT
CDR3aa: CASRQHLAGGPSDTQYF

v_gene: TRBV5-1
d_gene: .
abundance: few
j_gene: TRBJ2-5
CDR3nt: TGCGCCAGCAGCTTAGGGATCATGCAAGAGACCCAGTACTTC
CDR3aa: CASSLGIMQETQYF

v_gene: TRBV3-1
d_gene: .
abundance: few
j_gene: TRBJ1-1
CDR3nt: TGTGCCAGCAGCCAGAGGGGCTGGGGCACTGAAGCTTTCTTT
CDR3aa: CASSQRGWGTEAFF

v_gene: TRBV28
d_gene: .
abundance: .
j_gene: TRBJ2-3
CDR3nt: TGTGCCAGCAGTTTAACGGGTCGGGGTTTGAGCACAGATACGCAGTATTTT
CDR3aa: CASSLTGRGLSTDTQYF

v_gene: TRBV5-5
d_gene: .
abundance: few
j_gene: TRBJ2-1
CDR3nt: TGTGCCAGCAAGACTAGTCCTATGCGTAATGAGCAGTTCTTC
CDR3aa: CASKTSPMRNEQFF

v_gene: TRBV7-2
d_gene: .
abundance: few
j_gene: TRBJ2-7
CDR3nt: TGTGCCAGCAGCTTAGGGAACAGAGAAGTGGACGAGCAGTACTTC
CDR3aa: CASSLGNREVDEQYF

v_gene: TRBV20-1
d_gene: TRBD2
abundance: .
j_gene: TRBJ2-2
CDR3nt: TGCAGTGCTAGTACGGGGACTAGCGGAATCTTGGGGGAGCTGTTTTTT
CDR3aa: CSASTGTSGILGELFF

v_gene: TRBV5-6
d_gene: .
abundance: few
j_gene: TRBJ2-2
CDR3nt: TGTGCCAGCAGCTTGGTGCCGGTTACCGGGGAGCTGTTTTTT
CDR3aa: CASSLVPVTGELFF

v_gene: TRBV23-1
d_gene: .
abundance: few
j_gene: TRBJ2-3
CDR3nt: TGCGCCAGCAGTCAACCTACAGTAAGCACAGATACGCAGTATTTT
CDR3aa: CASSQPTVSTDTQYF

v_gene: TRBV20-1
d_gene: .
abundance: .
j_gene: TRBJ2-7
CDR3nt: TGCAGTGCTAGGTGGAGCTACGAGCAGTACTTC
CDR3aa: CSARWSYEQYF

v_gene: TRBV27
d_gene: .
abundance: few
j_gene: TRBJ2-3
CDR3nt: TGTGCCAGCAGTTTTAACCTCGGGCGCACAGATACGCAGTATTTT
CDR3aa: CASSFNLGRTDTQYF

v_gene: TRBV12-3/TRBV12-4
d_gene: TRBD2
abundance: few
j_gene: TRBJ2-7
CDR3nt: TGTGCCACCAGGACTAGCGGCGGCGGTACGGGGGAGCAGTACTTC
CDR3aa: CATRTSGGGTGEQYF

v_gene: TRBV7-2
d_gene: .
abundance: .
j_gene: TRBJ2-5
CDR3nt: TGTGCCAGCAGTTCGACGGGGACCCCGCAAGAGACCCAGTACTTC
CDR3aa: CASSSTGTPQETQYF

v_gene: TRBV10-3
d_gene: TRBD1
abundance: many
j_gene: TRBJ1-6
CDR3nt: TGTGCCATCCGACAGGGGCCCAATTCACCCCTCCACTTT
CDR3aa: CAIRQGPNSPLHF

v_gene: TRBV12-3/TRBV12-4
d_gene: TRBD2
abundance: few
j_gene: TRBJ2-7
CDR3nt: TGTGCCAGCAGTTTAGAGCGGGGGGTATCCGAGCAGTACTTC
CDR3aa: CASSLERGVSEQYF

v_gene: TRBV12-3/TRBV12-4
d_gene: .
abundance: few
j_gene: TRBJ2-1
CDR3nt: TGTGCCAGCAGCCTACTTGGGGTCCAGGGGTTGTGGAATGAGCAGTTCTTC
CDR3aa: CASSLLGVQGLWNEQFF

v_gene: TRBV28
d_gene: .
abundance: many
j_gene: TRBJ2-7
CDR3nt: TGTGCCAGCAGTTTCTCGGGATTTTACGAGCAGTACTTC
CDR3aa: CASSFSGFYEQYF

v_gene: TRBV4-1
d_gene: .
abundance: few
j_gene: TRBJ2-6
CDR3nt: TGCGCCAGCAGCCAAGAATGGGACATGGTAGCCAACGTCCTGACTTTC
CDR3aa: CASSQEWDMVANVLTF

v_gene: TRBV29-1
d_gene: .
abundance: .
j_gene: TRBJ2-3
CDR3nt: TGCAGCGTTGAGATAGAAACAGATACGCAGTATTTT
CDR3aa: CSVEIETDTQYF

v_gene: TRBV2
d_gene: TRBD1
abundance: many
j_gene: TRBJ2-7
CDR3nt: TGTGCCAGCGGTTTTGACAGGGGGACCTACGAGCAGTACTTC
CDR3aa: CASGFDRGTYEQYF

v_gene: TRBV6-2/TRBV6-3
d_gene: TRBD2
abundance: .
j_gene: TRBJ2-3
CDR3nt: TGTGCCAGCAGGGGGGGGGAACTTCTCACAGATACGCAGTATTTT
CDR3aa: CASRGGELLTDTQYF

v_gene: TRBV20-1
d_gene: TRBD1
abundance: few
j_gene: TRBJ2-5
CDR3nt: TGCAGTGCTACCCGGACAGGGGCGTTGAAGACCCAGTACTTC
CDR3aa: CSATRTGALKTQYF

v_gene: TRBV7-2
d_gene: .
abundance: .
j_gene: TRBJ2-3
CDR3nt: TGTGCCAGCAGCTTAGCAGCGTCAAGGCCAGCAGATACGCAGTATTTT
CDR3aa: CASSLAASRPADTQYF

v_gene: TRBV6-2/TRBV6-3
d_gene: .
abundance: few
j_gene: TRBJ2-7
CDR3nt: TGTGCCAGCAGTTATCGAGCTCTCTCCTACGAGCAGTACTTC
CDR3aa: CASSYRALSYEQYF

v_gene: TRBV2
d_gene: TRBD1
abundance: many
j_gene: TRBJ2-3
CDR3nt: TGTGCCAGCAGTGAAAGGGACAGGGCCCCCACAGATACGCAGTATTTT
CDR3aa: CASSERDRAPTDTQYF

v_gene: TRBV27
d_gene: TRBD2
abundance: .
j_gene: TRBJ2-2
CDR3nt: TGTGCCAGCAGTGCTCTAGCGGGCCGAGGGTCCGGGGAGCTGTTTTTT
CDR3aa: CASSALAGRGSGELFF

v_gene: TRBV7-9
d_gene: .
abundance: .
j_gene: TRBJ2-5
CDR3nt: TGTGCCAGCAGCCCGCCGGAAGGGGCGGAAAAAGAGACCCAGTACTTC
CDR3aa: CASSPPEGAEKETQYF

v_gene: TRBV9
d_gene: .
abundance: .
j_gene: TRBJ1-5
CDR3nt: TGTGCCAGCAGCGTAGCAGGGACGAAGGGGTATAGCAATCAGCCCCAGCATTTT
CDR3aa: CASSVAGTKGYSNQPQHF

v_gene: TRBV30
d_gene: TRBD2
abundance: .
j_gene: TRBJ2-3
CDR3nt: TGTGCCTGGGGGACTAGCGGGGCTCACACAGATACGCAGTATTTT
CDR3aa: CAWGTSGAHTDTQYF

v_gene: TRBV12-3/TRBV12-4
d_gene: .
abundance: few
j_gene: TRBJ1-3
CDR3nt: TGTGCCAGCAGTTCAGGGGTCGGAAACACCATATATTTT
CDR3aa: CASSSGVGNTIYF

v_gene: TRBV3-1
d_gene: .
abundance: .
j_gene: TRBJ2-1
CDR3nt: TGTGCCAGCAGCCAAGGCGCAAATAATGAGCAGTTCTTC
CDR3aa: CASSQGANNEQFF

v_gene: TRBV4-1
d_gene: .
abundance: .
j_gene: TRBJ1-1
CDR3nt: TGCGCCAGCAGCCAAGAATATCGGGAGAACACTGAAGCTTTCTTT
CDR3aa: CASSQEYRENTEAFF

v_gene: TRBV2
d_gene: .
abundance: .
j_gene: TRBJ2-6
CDR3nt: TGTGCCAGCACGGCGGGTGCTGGGGCCAACGTCCTGACTTTC
CDR3aa: CASTAGAGANVLTF

v_gene: TRBV5-1
d_gene: TRBD2
abundance: many
j_gene: TRBJ2-3
CDR3nt: TGCGCCAGCAGCTTGGTAGCGGGGCGCACAGATACGCAGTATTTT
CDR3aa: CASSLVAGRTDTQYF